What follows describes a single T cell receptor (beta chain). Antigen unknown. The time point here: week 23, last vaccination. All doses held 300 ug of mutant IDH1 20-mer peptide, with topical imiquimod. TCRdb keeps only in-frame clones here, not all; method: immunoSEQ multiplex PCR. In the table there are roughly 60,000 clones, approximately 84% of which are singletons. The data belong to a study of a mutant IDH1 vaccine in newly diagnosed glioma. CDR3 length: 15 residues. V trimming: 5 bases; J trimming: 7 bases; junction bases outside the gene matches: 7. Germline CDR1 SGHVS, CDR2 FQNEAQ. This sequence originates from a young man with glioma. Source: PBMCs, taken from a glioma patient whose treatment included an IDH1 peptide vaccine. The V call is TRBV7-8, the J call TRBJ1-6; 8 bases map to TRBD1. In DNA, the CDR3 is TGTGCCAGCAGCCTCGGACAGGGCTTGAATTCACCCCTCCACTTT. This codes for CASSLGQGLNSPLHF.